Below, 21 T cell receptor beta chains from the same sample are listed, as sequenced in a study of blood T cell repertoires in COVID-19. Assay: immunoSEQ multiplex PCR; the TCRdb copy retains only in-frame clones and omits some. The sample contains around 160,000 clones, 70% to 90% of which appear only once. The material sequenced was peripheral blood. The source of these receptors is a woman in her sixties with COVID-19, enrolled during active disease.

The rearrangement joins TRBV9 to TRBJ1-1; TRBD1 matches 9 bases. The junction had 1 base not matched to a gene; V was cut back by 0 bases and J by 1 base. Germline V gene data show CDR1 as SGDLS and CDR2 as YYNGEE. CDR3 length: 15 residues. The CDR3 loop reads CASSVVGQGNTEAFF. The CDR3 nucleotides are TGTGCCAGCAGCGTAGTGGGACAGGGGAACACTGAAGCTTTCTTT.

The chain employs TRBV10-3 and TRBJ1-1; possible D gene TRBD1, 6 bases. Germline lookup yields CDR1 ENHRY and CDR2 SYGVKD. V lost 8 bases and J lost 3, with 10 bases in between. The CDR3 has 12 residues. The CDR3 spells CAIGRGDTEAFF. The CDR3, as DNA: TGTGCCATCGGCAGGGGAGACACTGAAGCTTTCTTT.

This clone appeared many times. The V call is TRBV5-6, the J call TRBJ2-7; 8 bases line up with TRBD1. The V and J ends lost 0 bases and 7 bases, in that order; junction bases with no gene match: 12. Germline assignment: CDR1 SGHDT and CDR2 YYEEEE. The CDR3 covers 16 residues. The CDR3 here is CASSLGGGQGLAEQYF. The CDR3 DNA follows: TGTGCCAGCAGCTTGGGGGGCGGACAGGGTCTAGCGGAGCAGTACTTC. The whole variable domain, filled in from reference TRBV5-6 and TRBJ2-7, reads DAGVTQSPTHLIKTRGQQVTLRCSPKSGHDTVSWYQQALGQGPQFIFQYYEEEERQRGNFPDRFSGHQFPNYSSELNVNALLLGDSALYLCASSLGGGQGLAEQYFGPGTRLTVT.

The chain carries TRBV6-2 or TRBV6-3 and TRBJ1-5, with D possibly being TRBD1 (5 bases). The CDR3 is 16 residues long. Germline values: CDR1 MNHEY, CDR2 SVGEGT. Trimming removed 8 bases at V and 4 bases at J, with 21 bases between. CDR3 bases: TGTGCCAGCCGCCGCTCGGAGGCGGGGCAGAATCAGCCCCAGCATTTT. It is translated as CASRRSEAGQNQPQHF.

In this sample, this clone turned up a few times. This chain connects TRBV6-2 or TRBV6-3 to TRBJ1-2, with D perhaps matching TRBD1 (6 bases). Germline CDR1 MNHEY, CDR2 SVGEGT. The CDR3 loop spans 17 amino acids. V was pared by 2 bases and J by 4 bases, with 20 bases between. The CDR3 coding sequence is TGTGCCAGCAGTTACACGACGGGGGGCATCCGGGGCTATGGCTACACCTTC. Its translation is CASSYTTGGIRGYGYTF.

The J gene is TRBJ1-4, the V gene TRBV24-1; 7 nucleotides match TRBD1. Per germline, CDR1 KGHDR and CDR2 SFDVKD. V gave up 8 bases and J gave up 3 bases; unmatched junction bases: 8. This CDR3 contains 15 residues. CDR3 loop: CATTRQGRANEKLFF. The CDR3 DNA reads TGTGCCACCACCAGACAGGGCCGAGCTAATGAAAAACTGTTTTTT.

The chain combines TRBV11-3 with TRBJ1-5, with a tentative D call TRBD1 (5 bases). CDR3 length equals 14 residues. The V and J ends lost 0 bases and 7 bases respectively, with 10 bases between them. CDR1 and CDR2 (germline): SGHNT, YENEEA. The CDR3 DNA follows: TGTGCCAGCAGCTTAGATGGATCAGGGCAGCCCCAGCATTTT. This sequence encodes CASSLDGSGQPQHF.

The CDR3: CASSRDRGAGNQPQHF. The CDR3 nucleotides read TGTGCCAGCAGTCGGGACAGGGGGGCCGGCAATCAGCCCCAGCATTTT. The chain joins TRBV2 to TRBJ1-5, with 11 bases identical to TRBD1. After removal of 5 bases from V and 2 bases from J, the junction contained 5 bases not matched to a gene. The germline gives CDR1 SNHLY, CDR2 FYNNEI. CDR3 size: 16 residues.

Here the CDR3 reads CSAISDSPLHF. CDR3 sequence (DNA): TGCAGTGCAATTTCTGATTCACCCCTCCACTTT. This chain joins TRBV20-1 and TRBJ1-6; D ambiguous. V shed 6 bases and J shed 8 bases, with 8 bases lying between them. From germline, CDR1 is DFQATT and CDR2 SNEGSKA (reference sequence). This CDR3 is 11 amino acids long.

V and J are TRBV2 and TRBJ2-7; no clear D. Germline CDR1 and CDR2: SNHLY and FYNNEI. V was cut by 6 bases and J by 2 bases, with 8 bases left in between. The CDR3 extends over 12 amino acids. CDR3: CASRTLTYEQYF. The CDR3, as DNA: TGTGCCAGCAGGACACTTACCTACGAGCAGTACTTC.

This clone is a singleton in its sample. The chain is built from TRBV6-5 and TRBJ2-1; 10 bases match TRBD1. The CDR3 sequence is 14 residues long. V gave up 6 bases and J gave up 4 bases; unmatched junction bases: 3. Looked up from germline, CDR1 is MNHEY and CDR2 is SVGAGI. The CDR3 loop reads CASRGQGSYNEQFF. The CDR3 bases are TGTGCCAGCAGGGGACAGGGGTCTTACAATGAGCAGTTCTTC.

This clone occurred once. The chain has TRBV7-3 and TRBJ2-5; 8 bases map to TRBD2. Germline V CDR1 and CDR2: SGHTA, FQGTGA. This CDR3 has 14 amino acids. Trimming cost V 5 bases and J 4 bases; bases outside gene matches: 6. The CDR3 is CASSQGLAPETQYF. In nucleotides, the CDR3 is TGTGCCAGCAGCCAAGGACTAGCCCCAGAGACCCAGTACTTC.

The chain joins TRBV29-1 to TRBJ2-1; maybe TRBD2 (6 bases). The germline V and J ends were trimmed by 7 bases and 4 bases, with 17 bases remaining between them. The CDR3 covers 14 residues. Germline-derived CDR1 and CDR2 are SQVTM and ANQGSEA. This chain's CDR3 is CSGGESGVYNEQFF. CDR3 sequence (DNA): TGCAGCGGGGGGGAAAGCGGTGTTTACAATGAGCAGTTCTTC.

This chain connects TRBV18 to TRBJ2-7; D unresolved. Trimming took 6 bases from V and 3 from J, leaving 21 bases between them. Germline assignment: CDR1 KGHSH and CDR2 LQKENI. This CDR3 has 16 amino acids. In DNA form, the CDR3 reads TGTGCCAGCTCCCTTTTACCGACTCAAGCCGACTACGAGCAGTACTTC. Its translation: CASSLLPTQADYEQYF.

The J gene is TRBJ2-7, the V gene TRBV12-3 or TRBV12-4, with D hard to call. The CDR3 runs 13 residues. Deletions cut 6 bases from V and 5 bases from J, with 14 bases between. CDR3: CASSKQARDEQYF. CDR3 in DNA: TGTGCCAGCAGCAAGCAAGCCCGCGACGAGCAGTACTTC.

In its sample, this clone was seen a few times. The rearrangement uses TRBV18 and TRBJ1-1; D is perhaps TRBD1 (6 bases). CDR1 KGHSH and CDR2 LQKENI come from the germline V gene. The CDR3 runs 13 residues. Between the trimmed V and J ends, which lost 1 base and 3 bases, there was a span of 6 bases. The CDR3 DNA reads as TGTGCCAGCTCACCACGACAGGACACTGAAGCTTTCTTT. Translating it yields CASSPRQDTEAFF.

The genes are TRBV6-6 and TRBJ2-7, with 9 bases lining up with TRBD1. The CDR3 covers 16 residues. Trimming took 2 bases from V and 3 from J; bases not matched to a gene: 8. Germline V gene lookup returns CDR1 MNHNY and CDR2 SVGAGI (reference sequence). Written as DNA, the CDR3 is TGTGCCAGCAGTTACAGCGCAAGGACAGGGGACTACGAGCAGTACTTC. Amino acid sequence: CASSYSARTGDYEQYF.

This sequence joins TRBV30 and TRBJ1-2; D ambiguous. CDR3 size: 14 residues. Trimming pared 2 bases from V and 4 bases from J, leaving 14 bases between. Germline CDR1 is GTSNPN and CDR2 is SVGIG (reference sequence). CDR3 region: CAWSMFTGGYGYTF. The CDR3 nucleotides are TGTGCCTGGAGTATGTTTACGGGAGGCTATGGCTACACCTTC.

This clone was seen just once. This chain joins TRBV4-3 and TRBJ1-3; D is undetermined. Germline lookup yields CDR1 LGHNA and CDR2 YSLEER. The length of the CDR3 is 17 residues. The V and J ends lost 1 base and 0 bases respectively, with 13 bases between them. CDR3 sequence (DNA): TGCGCCAGCAGCCAAGCTGGGCTGTTAAGCTCTGGAAACACCATATATTTT. Encoded protein: CASSQAGLLSSGNTIYF.

The chain carries TRBV3-1 (or the pseudogene TRBV3-2) and TRBJ2-6; tentative D call: TRBD2 (5 bases). This CDR3 has 15 residues. V was shortened by 3 bases and J by 0 bases, with 6 bases between the two germline ends. CDR1 LGHDT and CDR2 YNNKEL come from the germline V gene (reference sequence). This CDR3 is CASSHRGSGANVLTF. As DNA, the CDR3 is TGTGCCAGCAGCCATCGGGGCTCTGGGGCCAACGTCCTGACTTTC.

The chain employs TRBV7-2 and TRBJ1-6; 8 nucleotides line up with TRBD1. The V and J ends lost 3 bases and 6 bases, in that order; junction bases with no gene match: 4. Germline V CDR1 and CDR2: SGHTA, FQGNSA. The CDR3 contains 15 residues. As DNA, the CDR3 is TGTGCCAGCAGCTTGGGGGGGACAGGTAATTCACCCCTCCACTTT. Translation: CASSLGGTGNSPLHF.